The clone carrying this T cell receptor (beta chain) was seen ten or more times. Its target is not known. From the 5' RACE reads, TCRdb called clonotypes with MiXCR, one entry per CDR3 protein. Among 200,000 to 300,000 distinct CDR3 sequences, 7.5% to 9.5% were seen once, and the ten largest hold 4.8%. The V end lost 6 bases, the J end lost 6 bases, and 18 bases lay between the germline ends. Germline V lookup: CDR1 MNHNS, CDR2 SASEGT. The CDR3 runs 15 residues. This record comes from a study of CD8 T cells in ankylosing spondylitis. Notes on the study in general: Characteristic, it appeared, of ankylosing spondylitis blood was a TCR beta motif of 7 or 8 highly homologous variants. The clones that were linked to disease were reported to be significantly enriched in matched synovial fluid samples from ankylosing spondylitis patients.

The source of this sequence is a female donor with ankylosing spondylitis or in good health (not recorded which). The V and J genes are TRBV6-1 and TRBJ2-1; D is perhaps TRBD1 or TRBD2 (5 bases each). Sequencing input: blood, either unsorted or a sorted T cell fraction (not recorded which). The CDR3 DNA sequence: TGTGCCAGCAGACCCAGACAGCAGAGGGGCAATGAGCAGTTCTTC. Protein sequence: CASRPRQQRGNEQFF.